This TCR beta chain originates from a study of spatial heterogeneity in lung cancer. Across the study: Alpha-chain detections were consistently fewer than beta-chain detections among the sequences. Unique TCR and UMI combinations averaged more than ten appearances each in raw reads. Overall study results and limits: Detection of ubiquitous tumor TCRs in blood was higher at resection than follow-up.

Using its own MiXCR run on the 5' RACE reads, TCRdb lists one record per CDR3 protein. Here the sample spans 28,000 or so distinct CDR3 sequences, roughly 13% being singletons. About this clonotype itself: What it recognizes is unknown. Since a much larger clone is just one base distant, this may be a read error.

Germline lookup yields CDR1 SGDLS and CDR2 YYNGEE. V shed 4 bases and J shed 8 bases, with 31 bases lying between them. The CDR3 extends over 19 amino acids. Time point indicated: sample taken at primary tumor resection. Whole RNA was taken from tumor, nontumor lung or frozen PBMC; it was then sequenced unsorted. The donors were some 70 patients with non-small cell lung cancer that was early-stage and untreated. The material sequenced was PBMCs, taken at surgery. The receptor comes from a female donor with early-stage non-small cell lung cancer. The chain has TRBV9 and TRBJ2-1; D gene ambiguous. DNA for the CDR3: TGTGCCAGCAGCCCCAGGCCAGGTCGGCTATCGGGTATTGATCATGAGCAGTTCTTC. This codes for CASSPRPGRLSGIDHEQFF. Full variable domain (remainder filled in from reference TRBV9 and TRBJ2-1): DSGVTQTPKHLITATGQRVTLRCSPRSGDLSVYWYQQSLDQGLQFLIQYYNGEERAKGNILERFSAQQFPDLHSELNLSSLELGDSALYFCASSPRPGRLSGIDHEQFFGPGTRLTVL.